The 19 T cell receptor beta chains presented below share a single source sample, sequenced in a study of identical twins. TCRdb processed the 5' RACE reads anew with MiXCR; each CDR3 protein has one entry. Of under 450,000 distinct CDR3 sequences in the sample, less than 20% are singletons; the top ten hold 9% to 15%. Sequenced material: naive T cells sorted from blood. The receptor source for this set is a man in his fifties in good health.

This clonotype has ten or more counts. The CDR3 loop is CASSHRQGEITDTQYF. DNA of the CDR3: TGTGCCAGCAGCCATCGACAGGGAGAAATCACAGATACGCAGTATTTT. The rearrangement joins TRBV21-1 to TRBJ2-3; the table assigns TRBD1, which was not confirmed against the DNA. TRBV21-1 is classified as a pseudogene. This CDR3 is built from 16 residues.

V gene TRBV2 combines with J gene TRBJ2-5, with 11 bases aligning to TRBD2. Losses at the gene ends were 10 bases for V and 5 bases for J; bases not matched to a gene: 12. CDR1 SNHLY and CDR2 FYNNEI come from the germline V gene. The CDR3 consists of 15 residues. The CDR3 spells CATSPTSGRTETQYF. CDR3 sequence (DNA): TGTGCCACCAGCCCTACTAGCGGGAGAACGGAGACCCAGTACTTC.

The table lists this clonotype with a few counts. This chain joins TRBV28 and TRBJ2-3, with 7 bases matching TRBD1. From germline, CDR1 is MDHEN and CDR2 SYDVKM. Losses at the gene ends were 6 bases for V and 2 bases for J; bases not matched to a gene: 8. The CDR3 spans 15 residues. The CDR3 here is CASRSPGQYTDTQYF. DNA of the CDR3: TGTGCCAGCAGATCTCCGGGACAGTACACAGATACGCAGTATTTT.

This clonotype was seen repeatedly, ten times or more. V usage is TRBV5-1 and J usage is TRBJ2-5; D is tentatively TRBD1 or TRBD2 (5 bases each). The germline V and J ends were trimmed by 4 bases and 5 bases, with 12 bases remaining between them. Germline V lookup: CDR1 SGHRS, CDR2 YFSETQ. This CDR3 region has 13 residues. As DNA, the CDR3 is TGCGCCAGCAGCCCTAACGGGGACGAGACCCAGTACTTC. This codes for CASSPNGDETQYF.

As DNA, the CDR3 is TGTGCCAGCAGATATGGACTAGCGGTAAACAATGAGCAGTTCTTC. It yields the protein CASRYGLAVNNEQFF. The rearrangement links TRBV5-6 to TRBJ2-1; 10 bases match TRBD2. This CDR3 has 15 amino acids. CDR1 is SGHDT and CDR2 is YYEEEE in the germline V gene. Unmatched junction bases numbered 7, after V lost 5 bases and J lost 5 bases.

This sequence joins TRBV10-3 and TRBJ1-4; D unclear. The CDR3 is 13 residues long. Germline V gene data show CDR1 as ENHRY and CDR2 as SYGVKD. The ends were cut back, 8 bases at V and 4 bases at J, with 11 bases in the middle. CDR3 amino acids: CAISPADNEKLFF. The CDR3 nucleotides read TGTGCCATCTCCCCAGCCGATAATGAAAAACTGTTTTTT.

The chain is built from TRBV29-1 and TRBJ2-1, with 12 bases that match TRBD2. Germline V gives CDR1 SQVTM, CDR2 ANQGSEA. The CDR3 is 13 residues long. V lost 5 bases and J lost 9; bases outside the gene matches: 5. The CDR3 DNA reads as TGCAGCGTTCTAGCGGGGGGGAAGGGTGAGCAGTTCTTC. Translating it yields CSVLAGGKGEQFF.

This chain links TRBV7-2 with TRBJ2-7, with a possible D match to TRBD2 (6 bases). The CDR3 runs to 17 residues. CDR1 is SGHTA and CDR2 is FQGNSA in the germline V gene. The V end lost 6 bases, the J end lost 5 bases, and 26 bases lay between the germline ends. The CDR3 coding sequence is TGTGCCAGCAGACCCTACGGGGACGGGAGCTACCAAGACGAGCAGTACTTC. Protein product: CASRPYGDGSYQDEQYF.

CDR3 DNA: TGCGCCAGCAGCCGGCAGGTGGGGACAGATACGCAGTATTTT. It yields the protein CASSRQVGTDTQYF. This chain links TRBV5-1 with TRBJ2-3; no firm D call. Trimming left V 4 bases short and J 3 bases short, with 12 bases between. This CDR3 is 14 amino acids long. Germline CDR1 reads SGHRS; CDR2 reads YFSETQ.

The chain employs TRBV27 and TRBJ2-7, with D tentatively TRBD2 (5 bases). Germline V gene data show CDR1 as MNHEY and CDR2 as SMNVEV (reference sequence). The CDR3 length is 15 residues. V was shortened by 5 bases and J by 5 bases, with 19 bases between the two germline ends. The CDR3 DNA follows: TGTGCCAGCAGTATCCGACTAAGGGCACTAGACGAGCAGTACTTC. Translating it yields CASSIRLRALDEQYF.

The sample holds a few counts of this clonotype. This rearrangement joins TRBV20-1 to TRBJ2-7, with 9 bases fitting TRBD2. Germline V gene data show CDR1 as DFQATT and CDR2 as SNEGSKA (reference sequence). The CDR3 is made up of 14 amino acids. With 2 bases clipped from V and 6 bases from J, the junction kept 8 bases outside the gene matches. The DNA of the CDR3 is TGCAGTGCTAGACTCTCAGCGGGAGGCGGCGAGCAGTACTTC. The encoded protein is CSARLSAGGGEQYF.

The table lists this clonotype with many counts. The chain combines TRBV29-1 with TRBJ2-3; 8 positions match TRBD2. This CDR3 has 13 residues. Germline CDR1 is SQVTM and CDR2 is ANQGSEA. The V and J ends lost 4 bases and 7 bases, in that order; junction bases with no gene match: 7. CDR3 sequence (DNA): TGCAGCGTTGTCCGGGGGGGCCCCTATACGCAGTATTTT. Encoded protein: CSVVRGGPYTQYF.

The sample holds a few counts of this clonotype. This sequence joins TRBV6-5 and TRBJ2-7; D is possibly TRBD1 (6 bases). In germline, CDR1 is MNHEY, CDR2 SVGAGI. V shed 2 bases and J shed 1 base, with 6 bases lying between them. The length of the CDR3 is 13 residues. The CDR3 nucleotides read TGTGCCAGCAGTTACGACAGGTCCTACGAGCAGTACTTC. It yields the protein CASSYDRSYEQYF.

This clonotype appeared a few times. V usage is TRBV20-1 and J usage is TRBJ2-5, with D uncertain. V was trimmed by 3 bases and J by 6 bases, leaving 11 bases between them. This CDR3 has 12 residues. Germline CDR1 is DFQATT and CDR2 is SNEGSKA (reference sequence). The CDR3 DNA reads TGCAGTGCTAGCGTGCCAGTCCAGACCCAGTACTTC. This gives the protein CSASVPVQTQYF.

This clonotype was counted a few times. DNA of the CDR3: TGCAGTGCCGACCCCCTACCGGGACAGGCCTACTACGAGCAGTACTTC. It specifies CSADPLPGQAYYEQYF. The chain recombines TRBV20-1 with TRBJ2-7, with 8 bases matching TRBD1. V trimming: 6 bases; J trimming: 3 bases; junction bases outside the gene matches: 16. This CDR3 spans 16 amino acids. Germline V CDR1 and CDR2: DFQATT, SNEGSKA (reference sequence).

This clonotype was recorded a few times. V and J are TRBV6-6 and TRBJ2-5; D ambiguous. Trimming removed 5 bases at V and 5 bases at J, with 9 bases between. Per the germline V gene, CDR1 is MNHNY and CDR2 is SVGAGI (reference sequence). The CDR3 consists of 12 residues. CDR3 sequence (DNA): TGTGCCAGCAGTGCATGGGCCGAGACCCAGTACTTC. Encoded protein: CASSAWAETQYF.

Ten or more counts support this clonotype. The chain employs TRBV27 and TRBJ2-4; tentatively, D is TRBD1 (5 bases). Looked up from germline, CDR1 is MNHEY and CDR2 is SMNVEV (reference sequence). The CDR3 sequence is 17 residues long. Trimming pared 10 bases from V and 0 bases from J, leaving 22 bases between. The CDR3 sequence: CAIIPSGFSLAKNIQYF. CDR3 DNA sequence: TGTGCCATTATACCCTCAGGGTTTTCTCTAGCCAAAAACATTCAGTACTTC.

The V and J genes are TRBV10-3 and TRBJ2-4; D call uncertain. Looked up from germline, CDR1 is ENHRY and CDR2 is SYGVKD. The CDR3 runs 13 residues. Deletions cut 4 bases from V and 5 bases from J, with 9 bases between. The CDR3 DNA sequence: TGTGCCATCAGTGGTTCGACGGAAAACATTCAGTACTTC. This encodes CAISGSTENIQYF.

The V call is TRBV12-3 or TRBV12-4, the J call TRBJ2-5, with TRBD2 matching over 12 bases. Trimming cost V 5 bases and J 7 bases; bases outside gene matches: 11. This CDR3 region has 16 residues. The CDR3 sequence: CASSAPTSGGTGTQYF. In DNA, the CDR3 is TGTGCCAGCAGTGCACCCACTAGCGGGGGGACCGGGACCCAGTACTTC.